This T cell receptor beta chain was profiled in a study of T cells in Graves' hyperthyroidism and ophthalmopathy. It was RNA transcripts that yielded the amplified TCR beta CDR3 regions. First-round RT-PCR of the TCR CDR3 relied on the HTBI primer set. In TCRdb, the multiplex PCR reads were re-called with MiXCR into one record per CDR3 protein. The table shows roughly 240,000 distinct CDR3 sequences, with around 15% occurring only once. This clonotype was seen many times. An end of the junction does not agree with germline; a read error may underlie this. CDR3 length: 12 residues. Germline V lookup: CDR1 MDHEN, CDR2 SYDVKM.

The J gene is TRBJ2-7, the V gene TRBV28, with 7 positions matching TRBD2. The TCR originated in a woman between 18 and 30 years old with Graves' ophthalmopathy. Sequencing was done on a sample of blood. The DNA for the CDR3 is TGTGCCAGCACCAACCGGGCGGGAGTGCTCGACTTC. It specifies CASTNRAGVLDF.